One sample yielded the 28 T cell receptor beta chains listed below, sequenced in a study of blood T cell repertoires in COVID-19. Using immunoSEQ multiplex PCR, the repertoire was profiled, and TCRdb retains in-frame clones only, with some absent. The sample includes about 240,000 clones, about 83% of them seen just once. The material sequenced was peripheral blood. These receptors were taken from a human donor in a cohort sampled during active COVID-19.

The CDR3 here is CASSPRQLEAGEQYF. The CDR3 region has the DNA TGTGCCAGCAGCCCAAGACAGCTAGAAGCGGGCGAGCAGTACTTC. The genes are TRBV3-1 (or the pseudogene TRBV3-2) and TRBJ2-7, with TRBD2 as a possible D gene (6 bases). Trimming pared 4 bases from V and 6 bases from J, leaving 19 bases between. Germline V gene lookup returns CDR1 LGHDT and CDR2 YNNKEL (reference sequence). The CDR3 consists of 15 residues.

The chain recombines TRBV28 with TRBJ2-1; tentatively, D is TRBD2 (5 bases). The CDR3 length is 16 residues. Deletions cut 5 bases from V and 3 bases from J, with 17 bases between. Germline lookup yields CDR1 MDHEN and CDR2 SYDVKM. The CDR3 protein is CASSTEGLKDYNEQFF. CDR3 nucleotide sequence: TGTGCCAGCAGTACAGAGGGCCTGAAGGACTACAATGAGCAGTTCTTC.

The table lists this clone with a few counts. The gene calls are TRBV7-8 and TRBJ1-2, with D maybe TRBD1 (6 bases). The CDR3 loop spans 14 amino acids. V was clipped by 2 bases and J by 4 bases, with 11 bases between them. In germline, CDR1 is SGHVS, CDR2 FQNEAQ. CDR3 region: CASSLSGQIYGYTF. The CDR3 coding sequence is TGTGCCAGCAGCTTATCCGGACAGATCTATGGCTACACCTTC.

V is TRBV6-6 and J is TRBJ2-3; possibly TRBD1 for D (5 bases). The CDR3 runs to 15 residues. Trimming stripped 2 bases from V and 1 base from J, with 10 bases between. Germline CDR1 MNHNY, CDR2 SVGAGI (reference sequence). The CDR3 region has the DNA TGTGCCAGCAGTTACGGGGCAGATGGCACAGATACGCAGTATTTT. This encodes CASSYGADGTDTQYF.

CDR3 loop: CSVSGEGLQETQYF. Here the CDR3 DNA reads TGCAGCGTTTCAGGTGAGGGACTCCAAGAGACCCAGTACTTC. The rearrangement links TRBV29-1 to TRBJ2-5, with TRBD2 as a possible D gene (6 bases). The germline V gene has CDR1 SQVTM and CDR2 ANQGSEA. The ends were cut back, 5 bases at V and 1 base at J, with 14 bases in the middle. The CDR3 consists of 14 residues.

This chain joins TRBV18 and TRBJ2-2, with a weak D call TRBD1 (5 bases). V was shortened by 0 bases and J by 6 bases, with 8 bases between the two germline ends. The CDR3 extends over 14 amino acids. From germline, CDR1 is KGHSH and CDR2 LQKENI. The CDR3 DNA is TGTGCCAGCTCACCACCGACAGAGGCCGGGGAGCTGTTTTTT. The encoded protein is CASSPPTEAGELFF.

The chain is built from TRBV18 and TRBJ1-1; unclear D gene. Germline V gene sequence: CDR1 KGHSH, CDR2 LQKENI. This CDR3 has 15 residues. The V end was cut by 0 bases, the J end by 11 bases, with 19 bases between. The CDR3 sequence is CASSPPGGGPSAAFF. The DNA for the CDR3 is TGTGCCAGCTCACCACCAGGAGGAGGTCCTTCCGCTGCTTTCTTT. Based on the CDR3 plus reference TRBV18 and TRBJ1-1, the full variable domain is NAGVMQNPRHLVRRRGQEARLRCSPMKGHSHVYWYRQLPEEGLKFMVYLQKENIIDESGMPKERFSAEFPKEGPSILRIQQVVRGDSAAYFCASSPPGGGPSAAFFGQGTRLTVV.

The CDR3 here is CASTPEDRGTGELFF. DNA for the CDR3: TGTGCCAGCACCCCAGAGGACAGGGGCACCGGGGAGCTGTTTTTT. The genes are TRBV7-6 and TRBJ2-2; TRBD1 agrees at 9 bases. CDR3 length: 15 amino acids. The germline V gene encodes CDR1 SGHVS and CDR2 FNYEAQ. J gave up 4 bases and V 7 bases, and 7 bases lay outside the gene matches.

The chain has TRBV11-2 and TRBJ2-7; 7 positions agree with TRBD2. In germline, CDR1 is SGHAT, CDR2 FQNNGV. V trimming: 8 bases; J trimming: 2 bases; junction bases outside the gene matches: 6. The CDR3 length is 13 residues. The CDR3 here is CASRWAGAYEQYF. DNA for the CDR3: TGTGCCAGCCGTTGGGCGGGGGCCTACGAGCAGTACTTC. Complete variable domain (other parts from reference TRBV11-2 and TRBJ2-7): EAGVAQSPRYKIIEKRQSVAFWCNPISGHATLYWYQQILGQGPKLLIQFQNNGVVDDSQLPKDRFSAERLKGVDSTLKIQPAKLEDSAVYLCASRWAGAYEQYFGPGTRLTVT.

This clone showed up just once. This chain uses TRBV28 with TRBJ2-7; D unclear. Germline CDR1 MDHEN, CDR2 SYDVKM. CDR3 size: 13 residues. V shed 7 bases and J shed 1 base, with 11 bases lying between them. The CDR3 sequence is CASKWSLSYEQYF. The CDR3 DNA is TGTGCCAGCAAGTGGTCTCTATCCTACGAGCAGTACTTC.

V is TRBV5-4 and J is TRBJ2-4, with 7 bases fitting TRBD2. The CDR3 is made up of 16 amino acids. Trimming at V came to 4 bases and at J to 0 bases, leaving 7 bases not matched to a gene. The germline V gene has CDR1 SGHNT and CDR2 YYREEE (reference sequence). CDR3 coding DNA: TGTGCCAGCAGCCCGGCGGGGGAACTAGCCAAAAACATTCAGTACTTC. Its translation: CASSPAGELAKNIQYF.

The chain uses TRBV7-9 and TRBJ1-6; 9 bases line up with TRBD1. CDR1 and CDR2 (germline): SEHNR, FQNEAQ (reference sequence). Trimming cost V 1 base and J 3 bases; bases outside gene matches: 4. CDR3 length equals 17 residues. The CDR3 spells CASSLEGQGYYNSPLHF. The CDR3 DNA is TGTGCCAGCAGCTTAGAAGGACAGGGGTACTATAATTCACCCCTCCACTTT.

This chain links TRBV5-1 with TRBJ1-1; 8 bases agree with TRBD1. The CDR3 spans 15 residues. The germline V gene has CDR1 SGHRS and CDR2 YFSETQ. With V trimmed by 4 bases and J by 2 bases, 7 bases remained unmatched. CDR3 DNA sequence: TGCGCCAGCAGCGCGGGACAGGCCGCCAACACTGAAGCTTTCTTT. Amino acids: CASSAGQAANTEAFF.

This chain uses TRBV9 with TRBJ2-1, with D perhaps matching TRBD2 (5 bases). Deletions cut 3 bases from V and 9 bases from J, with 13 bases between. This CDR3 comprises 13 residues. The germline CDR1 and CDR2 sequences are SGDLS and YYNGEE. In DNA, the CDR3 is TGTGCCAGCAGCGGGGAGTTTCGCGGTGAGCAGTTCTTC. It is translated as CASSGEFRGEQFF.

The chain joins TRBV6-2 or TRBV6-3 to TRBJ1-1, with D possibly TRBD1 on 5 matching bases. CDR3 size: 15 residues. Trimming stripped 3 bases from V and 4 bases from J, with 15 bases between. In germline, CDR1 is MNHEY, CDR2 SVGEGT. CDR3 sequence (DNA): TGTGCCAGCAGTTATCTGGCAGGGCAGGGCACTGAAGCTTTCTTT. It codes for CASSYLAGQGTEAFF.

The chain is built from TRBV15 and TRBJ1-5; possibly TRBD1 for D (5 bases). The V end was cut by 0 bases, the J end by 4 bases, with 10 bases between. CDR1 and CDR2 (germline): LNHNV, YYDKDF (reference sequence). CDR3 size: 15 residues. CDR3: CATSRDQDRNQPQHF. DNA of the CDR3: TGTGCCACCAGCAGAGATCAAGACAGAAATCAGCCCCAGCATTTT.

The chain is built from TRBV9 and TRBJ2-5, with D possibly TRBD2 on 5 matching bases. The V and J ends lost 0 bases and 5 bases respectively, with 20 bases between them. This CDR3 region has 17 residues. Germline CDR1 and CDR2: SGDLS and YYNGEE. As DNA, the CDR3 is TGTGCCAGCAGCGTAGAGGGCCGGGGATGGGGTTGGGAGACCCAGTACTTC. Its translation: CASSVEGRGWGWETQYF.

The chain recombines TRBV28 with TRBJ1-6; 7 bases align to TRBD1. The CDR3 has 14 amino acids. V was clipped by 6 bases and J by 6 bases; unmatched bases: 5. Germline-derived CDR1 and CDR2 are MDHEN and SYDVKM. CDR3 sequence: CASRLQGFNSPLHF. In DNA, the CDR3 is TGTGCCAGCAGGTTACAGGGGTTTAATTCACCCCTCCACTTT.

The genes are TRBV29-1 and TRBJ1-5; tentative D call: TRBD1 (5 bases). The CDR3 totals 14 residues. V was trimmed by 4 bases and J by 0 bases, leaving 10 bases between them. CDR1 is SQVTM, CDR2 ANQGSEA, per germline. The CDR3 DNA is TGCAGCGTTGGCGGGGGGACTAGCAATCAGCCCCAGCATTTT. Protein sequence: CSVGGGTSNQPQHF.

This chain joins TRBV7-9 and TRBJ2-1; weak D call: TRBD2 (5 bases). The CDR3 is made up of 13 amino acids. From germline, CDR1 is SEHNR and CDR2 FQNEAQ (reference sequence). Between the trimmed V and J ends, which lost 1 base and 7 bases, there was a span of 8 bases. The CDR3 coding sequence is TGTGCCAGCAGCTTAGGGACGGGGAATGAGCAGTTCTTC. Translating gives CASSLGTGNEQFF.

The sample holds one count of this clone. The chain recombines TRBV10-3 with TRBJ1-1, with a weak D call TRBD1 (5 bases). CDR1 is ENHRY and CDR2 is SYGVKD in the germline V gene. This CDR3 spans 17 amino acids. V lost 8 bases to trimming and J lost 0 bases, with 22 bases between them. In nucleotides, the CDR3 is TGTGCCATCTCGGAGGGGTGGGACTCCTACATGAACACTGAAGCTTTCTTT. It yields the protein CAISEGWDSYMNTEAFF.

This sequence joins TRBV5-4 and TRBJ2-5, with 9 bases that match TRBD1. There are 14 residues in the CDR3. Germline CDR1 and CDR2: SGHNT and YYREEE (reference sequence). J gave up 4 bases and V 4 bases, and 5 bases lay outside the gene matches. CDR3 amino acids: CASSPQGARETQYF. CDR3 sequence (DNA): TGTGCCAGCAGCCCACAGGGGGCTAGAGAGACCCAGTACTTC.

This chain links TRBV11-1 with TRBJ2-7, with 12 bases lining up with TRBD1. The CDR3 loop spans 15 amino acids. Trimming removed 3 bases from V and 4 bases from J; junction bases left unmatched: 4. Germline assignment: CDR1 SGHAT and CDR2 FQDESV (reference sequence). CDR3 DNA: TGTGCCAGCAGCTTCCGGGACAGGGGGCAATACGAGCAGTACTTC. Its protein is CASSFRDRGQYEQYF.

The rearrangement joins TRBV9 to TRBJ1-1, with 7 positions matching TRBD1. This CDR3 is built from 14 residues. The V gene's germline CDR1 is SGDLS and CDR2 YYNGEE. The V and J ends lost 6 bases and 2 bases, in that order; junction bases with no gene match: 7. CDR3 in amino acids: CASTYRDSNTEAFF. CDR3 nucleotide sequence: TGTGCCAGCACCTACCGGGACAGTAACACTGAAGCTTTCTTT.

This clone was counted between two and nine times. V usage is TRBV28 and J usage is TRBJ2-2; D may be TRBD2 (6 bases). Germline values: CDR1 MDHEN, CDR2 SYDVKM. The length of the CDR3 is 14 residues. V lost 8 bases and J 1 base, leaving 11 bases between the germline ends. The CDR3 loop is CASRSEGNTGELFF. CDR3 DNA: TGTGCCAGCCGGTCGGAGGGGAACACCGGGGAGCTGTTTTTT.

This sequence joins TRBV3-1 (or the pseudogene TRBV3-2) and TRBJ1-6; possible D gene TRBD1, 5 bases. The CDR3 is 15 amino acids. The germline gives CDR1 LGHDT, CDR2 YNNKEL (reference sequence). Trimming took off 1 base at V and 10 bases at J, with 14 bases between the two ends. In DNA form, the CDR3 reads TGTGCCAGCAGCCAAGGCCCGCAGGGTCGGTCACCCCTCCACTTT. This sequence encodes CASSQGPQGRSPLHF.

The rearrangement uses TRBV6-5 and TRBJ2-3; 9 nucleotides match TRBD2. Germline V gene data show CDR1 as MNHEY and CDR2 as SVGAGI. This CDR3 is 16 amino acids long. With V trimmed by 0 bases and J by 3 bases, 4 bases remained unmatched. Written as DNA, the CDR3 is TGTGCCAGCAGTTACTCGGTGCTAGCGGGGACAGATACGCAGTATTTT. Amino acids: CASSYSVLAGTDTQYF.

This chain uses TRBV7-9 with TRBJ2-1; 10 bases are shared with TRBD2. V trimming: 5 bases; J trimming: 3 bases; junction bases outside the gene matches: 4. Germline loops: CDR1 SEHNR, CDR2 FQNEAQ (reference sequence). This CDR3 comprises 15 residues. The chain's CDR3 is CASSTIAGGYNEQFF. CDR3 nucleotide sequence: TGTGCCAGCAGCACAATAGCGGGGGGCTACAATGAGCAGTTCTTC. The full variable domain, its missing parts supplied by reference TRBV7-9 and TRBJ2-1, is DTGVSQNPRHKITKRGQNVTFRCDPISEHNRLYWYRQTLGQGPEFLTYFQNEAQLEKSRLLSDRFSAERPKGSFSTLEIQRTEQGDSAMYLCASSTIAGGYNEQFFGPGTRLTVL.